One T cell receptor beta chain is described in this entry. Clones were sequenced by immunoSEQ multiplex PCR, and TCRdb holds only the in-frame ones, with some missing. The table includes some 27,000 clones, roughly 57% detected once. This sample is drawn from a study of cytotoxic CD8 clonotypes in ibrutinib-treated CLL. The CDR3 contains 15 residues. Germline CDR1 reads SGHDT; CDR2 reads YYEEEE. V lost 1 base and J lost 5, with 14 bases in between. This clonotype was obtained from a human donor with chronic lymphocytic leukemia. This sample comprised PBMCs, obtained before ibrutinib treatment. The chain is built from TRBV5-6 and TRBJ2-3; D gene unclear. Here the CDR3 DNA reads TGTGCCAGCAGCTTGAGGGCCCCCAGGATAGATACGCAGTATTTT. This gives the protein CASSLRAPRIDTQYF.